These 22 T cell receptor beta chains were all obtained from the same sample, sequenced in a study of vaccination effects on CD4 cells after COVID-19. No antigen has been identified for these receptors. Here immunoSEQ multiplex PCR was the method, and the copy in TCRdb shows in-frame clones only, minus some. The sample has 55,000 or so clones, approximately 73% seen once. Expansion with viral peptide pools was applied to antigen-specific CD4+ T cells by the ViraFEST assay prior to sequencing. A roughly ten-day culture period preceded the isolation of CD4+ T cells. The individual was infected with SARS-CoV-2 between March and December 2020, as confirmed by PCR. Sequencing used CD4+ T cells from PBMCs cultured with HIV peptides, obtained before COVID-19 vaccination. The sample's subset: HIV-1 Nef peptide pool negative control/reference culture. These receptors all come from a human donor who had a prior SARS-CoV-2 infection.

The chain joins TRBV11-1 to TRBJ2-1; no reliable D call. V lost 2 bases and J lost 0, with 5 bases in between. The CDR3 has 14 residues. The germline V gene encodes CDR1 SGHAT and CDR2 FQDESV (reference sequence). CDR3 region: CASSLRASYNEQFF. The CDR3 region has the DNA TGTGCCAGCAGCTTACGGGCCTCCTACAATGAGCAGTTCTTC.

The chain has TRBV5-1 and TRBJ2-7; possibly TRBD2 for D (6 bases). The CDR3 spans 15 residues. Germline CDR1 is SGHRS and CDR2 is YFSETQ. V gave up 2 bases and J gave up 6 bases, with 18 bases separating them. The CDR3 DNA reads as TGCGCCAGCAGCTTATCGGTGGGACTTCAGGCCGAGCAGTACTTC. It specifies CASSLSVGLQAEQYF.

The chain combines TRBV6-5 with TRBJ1-5; 10 bases line up with TRBD1. In germline, CDR1 is MNHEY, CDR2 SVGAGI. V dropped 4 bases and J dropped 4; count of bases not matched to a gene: 1. The CDR3 extends over 14 amino acids. CDR3 in DNA: TGTGCCAGCAGTTGGACAGGGGGGAATCAGCCCCAGCATTTT. As protein: CASSWTGGNQPQHF.

CDR3 nucleotides: TGTGCCAGCAGCGGGGACTTCTACGAGCAGTACTTC. Its translation: CASSGDFYEQYF. This chain joins TRBV2 and TRBJ2-7; TRBD2 is a possible D gene (6 bases). V shed 6 bases and J shed 3 bases, with 9 bases lying between them. There are 12 residues in the CDR3. The germline V gene has CDR1 SNHLY and CDR2 FYNNEI.

The chain is built from TRBV4-2 and TRBJ2-1, with 14 bases identical to TRBD2. The length of the CDR3 is 17 residues. Trimming at V came to 1 base and at J to 15 bases, leaving 14 bases not matched to a gene. The germline V gene encodes CDR1 LGHNA and CDR2 YNFKEQ. The CDR3 region has the DNA TGTGCCAGCAGCCAAGTCATAGGACTAGCGGGAGGTCGTGAGGTGTTCTTC. This sequence encodes CASSQVIGLAGGREVFF.

This chain uses TRBV12-5 with TRBJ1-3, with D hard to call. The CDR3 loop spans 15 amino acids. Germline lookup yields CDR1 LGHNT and CDR2 FRNRAP. The V gene lost 4 bases and the J gene lost 4 bases, with 14 bases spanning the gap. CDR3 sequence (DNA): TGTGCTAGTGGTTCAAAGAGGGCGGAAGGAAACACCATATATTTT. As protein: CASGSKRAEGNTIYF.

This sequence joins TRBV3-1 (or the pseudogene TRBV3-2) and TRBJ1-2; D is ambiguous. The CDR3 totals 15 residues. V shed 0 bases and J shed 4 bases, with 12 bases lying between them. CDR1 is LGHDT and CDR2 is YNNKEL in the germline V gene (reference sequence). In DNA form, the CDR3 reads TGTGCCAGCAGCCAAGAACCTACAACGGGCTATGGCTACACCTTC. It encodes CASSQEPTTGYGYTF.

The chain couples TRBV6-5 to TRBJ2-7; D is undetermined. Between the trimmed V and J ends, which lost 4 bases and 3 bases, there was a span of 16 bases. Per germline, CDR1 MNHEY and CDR2 SVGAGI. The CDR3 sequence is 15 residues long. CDR3 in DNA: TGTGCCAGCAGTTTGGACGGATCGTCCATCTACGAGCAGTACTTC. It yields the protein CASSLDGSSIYEQYF.

The chain has TRBV5-6 and TRBJ1-6; no definite D call. CDR1 SGHDT and CDR2 YYEEEE come from the germline V gene. This CDR3 comprises 13 residues. Trimming took 2 bases from V and 10 from J, leaving 10 bases between them. CDR3 residues: CASSFESRSPLHF. The DNA of the CDR3 is TGTGCCAGCAGCTTCGAATCCCGGTCACCCCTCCACTTT.

V gene TRBV27 combines with J gene TRBJ2-3, with 11 bases aligning to TRBD2. From germline, CDR1 is MNHEY and CDR2 SMNVEV (reference sequence). The length of the CDR3 is 16 residues. Trimming at V came to 3 bases and at J to 0 bases, leaving 2 bases not matched to a gene. Here the CDR3 DNA reads TGTGCCAGCAGTTTTCTAGCGGGGGGAAGCACAGATACGCAGTATTTT. It translates to CASSFLAGGSTDTQYF.

The chain couples TRBV7-8 to TRBJ2-7; the D is unclear. The CDR3 has 14 amino acids. Looked up from germline, CDR1 is SGHVS and CDR2 is FQNEAQ. V gave up 5 bases and J gave up 2 bases, with 13 bases separating them. The CDR3 coding sequence is TGTGCCAGCAGCACCAGGACGGAAACCTACGAGCAGTACTTC. Protein product: CASSTRTETYEQYF.

J is TRBJ2-6 and V is TRBV27, with 8 positions matching TRBD1. The CDR3 covers 19 residues. Losses at the gene ends were 3 bases for V and 3 bases for J; bases not matched to a gene: 13. Germline values: CDR1 MNHEY, CDR2 SMNVEV (reference sequence). CDR3 protein: CASSFKGTGLTHGANVLTF. The CDR3 nucleotides read TGTGCCAGCAGTTTTAAGGGGACAGGCTTGACTCATGGGGCCAACGTCCTGACTTTC.

V and J are TRBV29-1 and TRBJ2-5, with TRBD1 matching over 9 bases. Losses at the gene ends were 5 bases for V and 4 bases for J; bases not matched to a gene: 2. This CDR3 is 12 amino acids long. Germline assignment: CDR1 SQVTM and CDR2 ANQGSEA. The CDR3 protein is CSVTGGLETQYF. The CDR3 DNA is TGCAGCGTTACAGGGGGCCTAGAGACCCAGTACTTC.

This rearrangement joins TRBV4-1 to TRBJ1-2; no firm D call. The CDR3 has 16 amino acids. Germline V gene lookup returns CDR1 MGHRA and CDR2 YSYEKL. Trimming shortened V by 4 bases and J by 2 bases, and 17 bases separated the two germline ends. The CDR3 nucleotides are TGCGCCAGCAGCCGCGGGATAGTCAGGACCAACTATGGCTACACCTTC. Translation gives CASSRGIVRTNYGYTF.

This chain connects TRBV14 to TRBJ2-1; D remains ambiguous. CDR3 length equals 15 residues. Germline V gene data show CDR1 as SGHDN and CDR2 as FVKESK. Trimming left V 4 bases short and J 4 bases short, with 14 bases between. This CDR3 reads CASSRGVSVYNEQFF. The CDR3 DNA reads as TGTGCCAGCAGCCGTGGGGTTTCCGTATACAATGAGCAGTTCTTC.

The chain recombines TRBV4-3 with TRBJ2-2; 9 nucleotides align to TRBD1. Germline CDR1 reads LGHNA; CDR2 reads YSLEER. Trimming removed 4 bases from V and 3 bases from J; junction bases left unmatched: 9. The CDR3 covers 17 residues. CDR3 nucleotide sequence: TGCGCCAGCAGCCGCTACCACAGGACAGGGGACACCGGGGAGCTGTTTTTT. Its protein product is CASSRYHRTGDTGELFF.

In its sample, this clone was seen once. The CDR3 sequence: CASSPDHPNSQPQHF. DNA for the CDR3: TGTGCCAGCTCACCCGACCATCCCAATAGTCAGCCCCAGCATTTT. The V gene is TRBV18, the J gene TRBJ1-5; D is undetermined. CDR3 length equals 15 residues. The V end was cut by 3 bases, the J end by 6 bases, with 15 bases between. Germline lookup yields CDR1 KGHSH and CDR2 LQKENI.

This chain joins TRBV2 and TRBJ2-7, with unresolved D. The CDR3 is made up of 12 amino acids. Trimming pared 7 bases from V and 4 bases from J, leaving 11 bases between. The germline V gene has CDR1 SNHLY and CDR2 FYNNEI. The CDR3 DNA reads as TGTGCCAGCAAACGGGCAGGATACGAGCAGTACTTC. Translating it yields CASKRAGYEQYF.

The chain carries TRBV9 and TRBJ1-3; possible D gene TRBD1, 5 bases. Trimming pared 2 bases from V and 2 bases from J, leaving 11 bases between. Germline loops: CDR1 SGDLS, CDR2 YYNGEE. The CDR3 is 15 residues long. CDR3 sequence: CASSVVGVTGNTIYF. The CDR3 DNA sequence: TGTGCCAGCAGCGTGGTAGGGGTAACTGGAAACACCATATATTTT.

This clone was counted a few times. The chain carries TRBV23-1 and TRBJ1-1; tentatively, D is TRBD1 (6 bases). TRBV23-1 is filed as an ORF, its function uncertain. The length of the CDR3 is 13 residues. V gave up 0 bases and J gave up 6 bases, with 8 bases separating them. This CDR3 is CASSQSRGAEAFF. The CDR3 DNA follows: TGCGCCAGCAGTCAATCGAGGGGGGCTGAAGCTTTCTTT.

The genes are TRBV5-1 and TRBJ1-2; TRBD1 matches 7 bases. V lost 2 bases, J lost 2 bases, and 6 bases stayed unmatched. The CDR3 spans 15 residues. The germline CDR1 and CDR2 sequences are SGHRS and YFSETQ. The CDR3 DNA reads as TGCGCCAGCAGCTTTACGCCGGGACAGAACTATGGCTACACCTTC. It specifies CASSFTPGQNYGYTF.

The genes are TRBV11-3 and TRBJ1-1; D is unresolved. CDR3 length: 13 residues. The germline CDR1 and CDR2 sequences are SGHNT and YENEEA. With 9 bases removed from V and 1 base from J, the gap between germline ends came to 12 bases. The chain's CDR3 is CASGESGNTEAFF. For the CDR3, the DNA is TGTGCCAGTGGGGAGAGTGGGAACACTGAAGCTTTCTTT.